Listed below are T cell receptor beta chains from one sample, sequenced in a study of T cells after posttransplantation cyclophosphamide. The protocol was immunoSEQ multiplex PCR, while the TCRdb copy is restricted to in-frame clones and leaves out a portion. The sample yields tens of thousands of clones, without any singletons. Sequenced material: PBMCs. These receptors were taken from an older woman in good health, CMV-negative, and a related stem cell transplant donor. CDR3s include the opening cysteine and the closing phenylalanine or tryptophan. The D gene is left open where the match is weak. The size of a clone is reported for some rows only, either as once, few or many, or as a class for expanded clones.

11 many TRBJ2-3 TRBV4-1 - CASSQDQTQYF TGCGCCAGCAGCCAAGATCAAACGCAGTATTTT
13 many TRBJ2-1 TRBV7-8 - CASSTNLADRGFF TGTGCCAGCAGCACGAATCTTGCCGATCGAGGGTTCTTC
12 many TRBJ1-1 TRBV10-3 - CAARGGLTEAFF TGTGCCGCGCGAGGAGGGTTGACTGAAGCTTTCTTT
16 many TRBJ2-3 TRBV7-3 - CASSVQGGSVTDTQYF TGTGCCAGCAGCGTTCAGGGGGGCTCGGTAACAGATACGCAGTATTTT
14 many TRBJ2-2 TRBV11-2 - CASSSTLVTGELFF TGTGCCAGCAGCTCCACCTTAGTCACCGGGGAGCTGTTTTTT
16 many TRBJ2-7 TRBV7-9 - CASSTLGWGKEGEQYF TGTGCCAGCAGCACCCTCGGCTGGGGGAAGGAGGGCGAGCAGTACTTC
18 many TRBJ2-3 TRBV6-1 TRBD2 CASSEPSGGSRPTDTQYF TGTGCCAGCAGTGAGCCTAGCGGGGGGTCCCGCCCCACAGATACGCAGTATTTT
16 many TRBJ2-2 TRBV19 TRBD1 CASSIRTGVNTGELFF TGTGCCAGTAGTATCAGGACAGGGGTAAACACCGGGGAGCTGTTTTTT
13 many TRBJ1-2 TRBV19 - CASSPRVNYGYTF TGTGCCAGTAGCCCGAGGGTTAACTATGGCTACACCTTC
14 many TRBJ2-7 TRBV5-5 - CASRPSAASYEQYF TGTGCCAGCAGACCAAGCGCGGCCTCCTACGAGCAGTACTTC
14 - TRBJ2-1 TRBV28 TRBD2 CASSGLAAHNEQFF TGTGCCAGCAGTGGACTAGCGGCTCACAATGAGCAGTTCTTC
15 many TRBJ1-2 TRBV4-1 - CASSQDRAGAGGYTF TGCGCCAGCAGCCAAGACCGGGCAGGGGCGGGTGGCTACACCTTC
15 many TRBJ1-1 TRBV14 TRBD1 CASSQWRDRGTEAFF TGTGCCAGCAGCCAATGGCGGGACAGGGGGACTGAAGCTTTCTTT
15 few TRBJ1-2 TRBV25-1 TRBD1 CASSVGGAGNYGYTF TGTGCCAGCAGTGTAGGGGGCGCGGGGAACTATGGCTACACCTTC
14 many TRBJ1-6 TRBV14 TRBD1 CASSVRQGDSPLHF TGTGCCAGCAGCGTCCGACAGGGGGATTCACCCCTCCACTTT
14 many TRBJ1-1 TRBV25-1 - CASSGVGRVTEAFF TGTGCCAGCAGTGGGGTGGGCAGGGTCACTGAAGCTTTCTTT
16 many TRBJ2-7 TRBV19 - CASSIRLATSSYEQYF TGTGCCAGTAGTATAAGGCTAGCGACCAGCTCCTACGAGCAGTACTTC
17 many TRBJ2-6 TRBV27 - CASSLGRTVSGANVLTF TGTGCCAGCAGTTTAGGGCGGACAGTCTCTGGGGCCAACGTCCTGACTTTC
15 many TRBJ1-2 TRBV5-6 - CASSLVGQGSAGYTF TGTGCCAGCAGCTTGGTTGGGCAGGGATCAGCCGGCTACACCTTC
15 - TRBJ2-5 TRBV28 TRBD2 CASSSSGLAGETQYF TGTGCCAGCAGTTCCTCCGGACTAGCCGGTGAGACCCAGTACTTC
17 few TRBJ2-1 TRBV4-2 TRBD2 CASSQDPSGGGYNEQFF TGTGCCAGCAGCCAAGACCCCTCCGGGGGGGGGTACAATGAGCAGTTCTTC
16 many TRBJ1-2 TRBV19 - CASSIGPRGAGYGYTF TGTGCCAGTAGTATTGGCCCCCGGGGCGCGGGGTATGGCTACACCTTC
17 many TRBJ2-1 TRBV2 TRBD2 CASSLLAEGSSYNEQFF TGTGCCAGCAGTTTACTAGCGGAGGGGAGCTCCTACAATGAGCAGTTCTTC
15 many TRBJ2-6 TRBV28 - CASSPRGPGANVLTF TGTGCCAGCAGCCCTCGAGGCCCTGGGGCCAACGTCCTGACTTTC
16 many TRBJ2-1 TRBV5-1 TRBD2 CASSIRTSKGYNEQFF TGCGCCAGCAGCATCCGGACTAGTAAGGGCTACAATGAGCAGTTCTTC
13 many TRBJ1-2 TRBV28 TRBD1 CASRPTGAYGYTF TGTGCCAGCAGACCCACAGGGGCCTATGGCTACACCTTC
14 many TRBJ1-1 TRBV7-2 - CASSFGQLNTEAFF TGTGCCAGCAGCTTTGGACAGCTGAACACTGAAGCTTTCTTT
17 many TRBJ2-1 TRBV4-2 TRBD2 CASSQEVELANLNEQFF TGTGCCAGCAGCCAAGAGGTCGAACTAGCGAATTTGAATGAGCAGTTCTTC
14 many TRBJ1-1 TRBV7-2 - CASSFQRMNTEAFF TGTGCCAGCAGCTTTCAGCGAATGAACACTGAAGCTTTCTTT
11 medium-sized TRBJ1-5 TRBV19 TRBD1 CSTGSNQPQHF TGTTCGACAGGGAGTAATCAGCCCCAGCATTTT
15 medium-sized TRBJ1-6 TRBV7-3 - CASSLRSGYGSPLHF TGTGCCAGCAGCTTACGGTCAGGGTATGGTTCACCCCTCCACTTT
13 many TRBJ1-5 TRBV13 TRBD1 CASSLAGTGGLHF TGTGCCAGCAGCTTAGCCGGGACAGGGGGCTTGCATTTT
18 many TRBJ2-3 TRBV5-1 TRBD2 CASSPGLAGLGSPDTQYF TGCGCCAGCAGCCCGGGACTAGCGGGCCTGGGGAGTCCAGATACGCAGTATTTT
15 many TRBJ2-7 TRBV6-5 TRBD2 CASSYSAGGSYEQYF TGTGCCAGCAGTTACTCAGCGGGGGGTAGTTACGAGCAGTACTTC
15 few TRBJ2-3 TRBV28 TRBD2 CASSRGLAATDTQYF TGTGCCAGCAGTCGGGGACTAGCGGCCACAGATACGCAGTATTTT
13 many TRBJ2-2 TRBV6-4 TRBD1 CASSVDRAGELFF TGTGCCAGCAGTGTCGACAGGGCCGGGGAGCTGTTTTTT
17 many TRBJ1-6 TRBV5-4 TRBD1 CASSLGATGGAGSPLHF TGTGCCAGCAGCTTGGGAGCGACAGGGGGCGCAGGTTCACCCCTCCACTTT
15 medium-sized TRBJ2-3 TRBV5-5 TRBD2 CASSFGTSGADTQYF TGTGCCAGCAGTTTCGGGACTAGCGGCGCAGATACGCAGTATTTT
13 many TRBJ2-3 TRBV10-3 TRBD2 CATERGDTDTQYF TGTGCCACCGAGCGGGGGGACACAGATACGCAGTATTTT
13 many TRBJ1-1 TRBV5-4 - CASSLDRLYEAFF TGTGCCAGCAGCTTGGACAGGCTATATGAAGCTTTCTTT
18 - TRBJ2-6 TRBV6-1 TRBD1 CASSAWTGGLSGANVLTF TGTGCCAGCAGTGCTTGGACAGGGGGCCTCTCTGGGGCCAACGTCCTGACTTTC